This paragraph reports one T cell receptor beta chain. The antigen remains undetermined. Sequencing used immunoSEQ multiplex PCR; TCRdb keeps in-frame clones, though not all of them. The table has more than 65,000 clones, over 65% seen once. This sample was included in a study of OX40 agonist ivuxolimab in advanced cancers. On the study more broadly: The patients got ivuxolimab, which is an agonistic anti-OX40 (CD134) antibody. Patients were treated with intravenous ivuxolimab, dosed at 0.01 to 10 mg/kg and infused every 2 weeks. General observations from the study: The antigens recognized by the expanded peripheral T cells, that is their antigen specificity, were not determined.

Samples were taken at baseline and on day 1 of cycles 4 and 7. The sequence derives from an adult with an advanced solid tumor such as melanoma, head and neck, liver or kidney cancer. Here the sequenced sample was CD4+ or CD8+ T cells sorted from blood, taken in a trial of the OX40 agonist ivuxolimab.

The CDR3 is CASSGSGADTQYF. CDR3 coding DNA: TGTGCCAGCAGCGGCTCAGGGGCAGATACGCAGTATTTT. The genes are TRBV7-6 and TRBJ2-3; the D gene is possibly TRBD1 (6 bases). The CDR3 consists of 13 residues. V lost 5 bases and J 4 bases, leaving 10 bases between the germline ends. Germline V lookup: CDR1 SGHVS, CDR2 FNYEAQ.